Listed below are T cell receptor beta chains from one sample, sequenced in a study of response to subunit inactivated influenza vaccine. Using its own MiXCR run on the RT-PCR reads, TCRdb lists one record per CDR3 protein. Among about 570,000 distinct CDR3 sequences listed, about 11% were seen once. These records were also assigned to another study, of T cells expressing NK-cell markers.

The specimen was PBMCs from blood, collected on the day of vaccination. All receptors derive from a man aged 45 to 65 who received an inactivated influenza vaccine. Both conserved end residues are part of each CDR3. The D gene is left open where the match is weak. Clone size appears in some rows only: once, few, many, or a class for an expanded clone.

CDR3nt | CDR3aa | j_gene | v_gene | abundance | d_gene
TGTGCCAGCAGCCACAGGGGAATGGCGGCCAACGTCCTGACTTTC | CASSHRGMAANVLTF | TRBJ2-6 | TRBV12-3/TRBV12-4 | few | TRBD1
TGCGCCAGCAGCCTAAGATTTAGCGGGAGCGTCCACGAGCAGTACTTC | CASSLRFSGSVHEQYF | TRBJ2-7 | TRBV5-1 | few | TRBD2
TGTGCCAGCAGCCAAGATTGGCAGGGTAAAAGGGCCGGGGAGCTGTTTTTT | CASSQDWQGKRAGELFF | TRBJ2-2 | TRBV4-2 | many | -
TGTGCCAGCAGTTACTCAGTCCGGGAGCCGCAGTTCTTC | CASSYSVREPQFF | TRBJ2-1 | TRBV6-5 | - | -
TGTGCCAGCAGTTACTCGAGAGGGACTGGAAACACCATATATTTT | CASSYSRGTGNTIYF | TRBJ1-3 | TRBV6-5 | - | -
TGCAGCGCCGGGACGGGGACCCACGAGCAGTACTTC | CSAGTGTHEQYF | TRBJ2-7 | TRBV29-1 | - | -
TGTGCCAGCAGTTACTCTAGAGCGGGAGCACTCACCGGGGAGCTGTTTTTT | CASSYSRAGALTGELFF | TRBJ2-2 | TRBV6-5 | - | TRBD2
TGTGCCAGCAGTTTAACCGGGAGTGCAGATACGCAGTATTTT | CASSLTGSADTQYF | TRBJ2-3 | TRBV12-3/TRBV12-4 | few | -
TGTGCCAGCAGCTTAGCAGGGGCCATCTATAATTCACCCCTCCACTTT | CASSLAGAIYNSPLHF | TRBJ1-6 | TRBV7-2 | few | -
TGTGCCAGCAGAGAGTCGTATGGCTACACCTTC | CASRESYGYTF | TRBJ1-2 | TRBV6-6 | few | -
TGCGCCAGCAGCTTGCTGACAGGGGTGTACAACGAGCAGTACTTC | CASSLLTGVYNEQYF | TRBJ2-7 | TRBV5-1 | - | TRBD1
TGTGCCAGCAGCCAAGTGACCCGGACGGGGGAGCAGTACTTC | CASSQVTRTGEQYF | TRBJ2-7 | TRBV14 | - | -